This T cell receptor beta chain was identified in a study of T cell responses to AZD1222 COVID-19 vaccine. Method: immunoSEQ multiplex PCR; TCRdb's copy keeps in-frame clones and lacks some. The profile shows about 130,000 clones, roughly 93% of them singletons. Trimming cost V 3 bases and J 4 bases, with 7 bases left between them. Germline CDR1 and CDR2: SEHNR and FQNEAQ (reference sequence). The CDR3 totals 13 residues. Source: peripheral blood, taken on day 0 of AZD1222 vaccination. This chain connects TRBV7-9 to TRBJ1-3; no definite D call. The sequence was collected from an adult in good health. CDR3 loop: CASSFSYGNTIYF. The CDR3 bases are TGTGCCAGCAGCTTCTCATACGGAAACACCATATATTTT.